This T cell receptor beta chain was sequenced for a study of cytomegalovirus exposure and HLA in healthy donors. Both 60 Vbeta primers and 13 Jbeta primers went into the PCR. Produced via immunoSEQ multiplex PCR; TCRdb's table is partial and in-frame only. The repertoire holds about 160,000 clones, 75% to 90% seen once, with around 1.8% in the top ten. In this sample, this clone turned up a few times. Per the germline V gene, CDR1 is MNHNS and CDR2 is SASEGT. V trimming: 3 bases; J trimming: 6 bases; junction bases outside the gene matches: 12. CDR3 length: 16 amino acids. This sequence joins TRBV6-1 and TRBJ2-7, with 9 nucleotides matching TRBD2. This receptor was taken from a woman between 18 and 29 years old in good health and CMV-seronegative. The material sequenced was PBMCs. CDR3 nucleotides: TGTGCCAGCAGTGAGACACAGGGCGGGGGGGCTTTCGAGCAGTACTTC. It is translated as CASSETQGGGAFEQYF.